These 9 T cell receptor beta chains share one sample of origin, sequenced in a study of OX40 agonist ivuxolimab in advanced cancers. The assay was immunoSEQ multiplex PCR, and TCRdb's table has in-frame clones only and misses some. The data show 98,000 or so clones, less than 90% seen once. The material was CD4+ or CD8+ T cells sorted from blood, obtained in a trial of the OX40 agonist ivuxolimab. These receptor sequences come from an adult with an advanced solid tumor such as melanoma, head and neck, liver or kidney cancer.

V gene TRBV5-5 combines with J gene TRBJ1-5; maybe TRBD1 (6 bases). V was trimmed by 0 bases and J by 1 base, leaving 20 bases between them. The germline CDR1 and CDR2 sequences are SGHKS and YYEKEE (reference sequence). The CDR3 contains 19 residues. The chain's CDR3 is CASSLGEGVGFGSNQPQHF. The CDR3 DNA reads TGTGCCAGCAGCTTGGGCGAGGGGGTAGGGTTTGGGAGCAATCAGCCCCAGCATTTT.

The CDR3 coding sequence is TGTGCCAGCTCACCACAGGACAGGGTGATCGACGAGCAGTACTTC. This translates into CASSPQDRVIDEQYF. This chain links TRBV18 with TRBJ2-7, with 8 bases identical to TRBD1. V was pared by 1 base and J by 5 bases, with 7 bases of the junction left unmatched. The germline V gene encodes CDR1 KGHSH and CDR2 LQKENI. The CDR3 spans 15 residues.

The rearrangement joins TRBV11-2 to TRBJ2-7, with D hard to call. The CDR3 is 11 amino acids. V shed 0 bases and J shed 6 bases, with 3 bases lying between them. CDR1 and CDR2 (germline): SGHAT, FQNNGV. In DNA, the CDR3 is TGTGCCAGCAGCTTAGATGGCGAGCAGTACTTC. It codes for CASSLDGEQYF. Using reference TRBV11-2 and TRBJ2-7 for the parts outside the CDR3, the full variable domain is EAGVAQSPRYKIIEKRQSVAFWCNPISGHATLYWYQQILGQGPKLLIQFQNNGVVDDSQLPKDRFSAERLKGVDSTLKIQPAKLEDSAVYLCASSLDGEQYFGPGTRLTVT.

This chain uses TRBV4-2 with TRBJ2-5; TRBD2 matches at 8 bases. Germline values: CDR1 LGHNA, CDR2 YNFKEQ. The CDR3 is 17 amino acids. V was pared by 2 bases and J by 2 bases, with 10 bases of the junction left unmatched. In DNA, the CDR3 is TGTGCCAGCAGCCAAACACCGGGGGGGCGGGAACAAGAGACCCAGTACTTC. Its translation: CASSQTPGGREQETQYF.

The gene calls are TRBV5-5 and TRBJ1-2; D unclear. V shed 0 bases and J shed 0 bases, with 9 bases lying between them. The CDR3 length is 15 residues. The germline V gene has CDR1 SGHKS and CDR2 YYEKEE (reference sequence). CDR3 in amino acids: CASSLDLSSNYGYTF. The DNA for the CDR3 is TGTGCCAGCAGCTTGGATTTGTCTTCTAACTATGGCTACACCTTC. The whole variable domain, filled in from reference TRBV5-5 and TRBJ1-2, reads DAGVTQSPTHLIKTRGQQVTLRCSPISGHKSVSWYQQVLGQGPQFIFQYYEKEERGRGNFPDRFSARQFPNYSSELNVNALLLGDSALYLCASSLDLSSNYGYTFGSGTRLTVV.

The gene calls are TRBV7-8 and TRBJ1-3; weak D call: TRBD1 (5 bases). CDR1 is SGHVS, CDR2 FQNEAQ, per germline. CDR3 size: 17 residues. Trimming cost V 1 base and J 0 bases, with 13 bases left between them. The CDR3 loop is CASSLVGGKISGNTIYF. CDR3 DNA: TGTGCCAGCAGCTTAGTTGGGGGGAAAATCTCTGGAAACACCATATATTTT.

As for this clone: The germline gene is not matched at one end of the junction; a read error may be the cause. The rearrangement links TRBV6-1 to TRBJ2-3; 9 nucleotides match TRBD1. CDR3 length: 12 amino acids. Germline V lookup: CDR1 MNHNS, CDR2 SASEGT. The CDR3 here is CASSEIQGATDF. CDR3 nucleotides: TGTGCCAGCAGTGAAATACAGGGGGCCACAGATTTT.

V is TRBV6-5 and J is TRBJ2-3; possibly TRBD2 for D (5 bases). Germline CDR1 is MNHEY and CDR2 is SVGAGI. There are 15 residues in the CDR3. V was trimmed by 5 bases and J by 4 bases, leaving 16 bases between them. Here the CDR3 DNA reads TGTGCCAGCAGTCCCGGGGAGCGCCGAGCAGATACGCAGTATTTT. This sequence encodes CASSPGERRADTQYF.

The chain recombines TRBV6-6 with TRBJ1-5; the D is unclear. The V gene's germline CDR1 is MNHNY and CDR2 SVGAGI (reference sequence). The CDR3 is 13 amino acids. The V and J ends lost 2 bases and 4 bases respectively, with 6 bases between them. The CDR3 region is CASSYPGNQPQHF. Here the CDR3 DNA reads TGTGCCAGCAGTTACCCCGGGAATCAGCCCCAGCATTTT.